This TCR beta chain was documented in a study of metastatic and nonmetastatic thyroid tumors. On the study more broadly: Across peripheral blood and tumor or nodule tissue samples taken from malignant and benign thyroid patients, the repertoires were compared with one another.

In the source study's methods: Built for papillary thyroid cancer, a distant-metastasis classifier drew on CDR3 differences across clinicopathological groups. TCRdb reanalyzed the PCR reads via MiXCR. What appears here as the V and J calls and clone size reflects TCRdb's work, not the paper's. Counted here are over 25,000 clones, 15% to 20% occurring once; the ten biggest clones make up around 4.7%. No treatment of any kind had been given to any patient before thyroid surgery. Germline V gives CDR1 DFQATT, CDR2 SNEGSKA (reference sequence). This CDR3 is 17 amino acids long. The V gene lost 5 bases and the J gene lost 4 bases, with 21 bases spanning the gap.

The receptor's source is a female donor with papillary thyroid cancer or a benign thyroid nodule (not recorded which). Some clones in this sample may be carry-over from other donors' samples. The V and J genes are TRBV20-1 and TRBJ2-6, with D perhaps TRBD2 (7 bases). Sequences were obtained from blood. The CDR3 region has the DNA TGCAGTGCTGGGGGGGCACAGGAGGAGGTGGGGGCCAACGTCCTGACTTTC. It translates to CSAGGAQEEVGANVLTF.